This record looks at one T cell receptor (beta chain) sequence and its context. Its antigen is undetermined. The identical CDR3 is also encoded by other nucleotide sequences in the sample. The assay was immunoSEQ multiplex PCR, and TCRdb's table has in-frame clones only and misses some. The repertoire holds 40,000 to 60,000 clones, roughly 90% seen once, with roughly 3% in the top ten. The sample is drawn from a study of chemoradiotherapy in HPV16-positive cancers. The study's findings and limits: Functional assays defining HPV-specific T cells used only two HPV16-positive patients. For HPV16-positive patients, expanding HPV-responsive T cells associated with longer recurrence-free survival.

The V and J ends lost 5 bases and 2 bases respectively, with 9 bases between them. The CDR3 runs 13 residues. Looked up from germline, CDR1 is MNHEY and CDR2 is SVGAGI. This sequence originates from a human donor with HPV-associated anogenital cancer. Sequences were derived from blood, sampled from a patient who underwent chemoradiotherapy. The V and J genes are TRBV6-5 and TRBJ1-1; tentatively, D is TRBD1 (5 bases). CDR3 nucleotide sequence: TGTGCCAGCAGTGAGACAGAAAACACTGAAGCTTTCTTT. Translated: CASSETENTEAFF.